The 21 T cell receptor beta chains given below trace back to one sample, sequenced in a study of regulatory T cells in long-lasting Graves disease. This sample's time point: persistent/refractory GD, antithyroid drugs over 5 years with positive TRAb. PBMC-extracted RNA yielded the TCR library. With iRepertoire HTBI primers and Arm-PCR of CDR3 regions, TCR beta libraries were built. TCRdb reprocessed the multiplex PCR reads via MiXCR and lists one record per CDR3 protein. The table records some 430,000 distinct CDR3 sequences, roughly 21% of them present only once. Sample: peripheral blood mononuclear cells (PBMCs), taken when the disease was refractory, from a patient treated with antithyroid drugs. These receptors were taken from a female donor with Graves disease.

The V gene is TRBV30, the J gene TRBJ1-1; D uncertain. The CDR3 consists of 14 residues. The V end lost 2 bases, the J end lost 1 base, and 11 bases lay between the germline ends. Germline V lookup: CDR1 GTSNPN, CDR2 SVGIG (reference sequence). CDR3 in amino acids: CAWSPRRGNTEAFF. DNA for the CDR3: TGTGCCTGGAGTCCAAGGCGGGGGAACACTGAAGCTTTCTTT.

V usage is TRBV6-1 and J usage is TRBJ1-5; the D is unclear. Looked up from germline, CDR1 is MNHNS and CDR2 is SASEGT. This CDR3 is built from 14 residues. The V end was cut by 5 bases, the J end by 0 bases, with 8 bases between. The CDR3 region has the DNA TGTGCCAGCAGTCAGTTGTATAGCAATCAGCCCCAGCATTTT. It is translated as CASSQLYSNQPQHF.

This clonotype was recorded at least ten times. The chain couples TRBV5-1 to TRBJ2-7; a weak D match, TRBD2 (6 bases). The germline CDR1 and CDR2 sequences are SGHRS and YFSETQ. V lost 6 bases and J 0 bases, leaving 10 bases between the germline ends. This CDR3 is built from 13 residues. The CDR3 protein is CASKEGSSYEQYF. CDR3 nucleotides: TGCGCCAGCAAGGAGGGGAGCTCCTACGAGCAGTACTTC.

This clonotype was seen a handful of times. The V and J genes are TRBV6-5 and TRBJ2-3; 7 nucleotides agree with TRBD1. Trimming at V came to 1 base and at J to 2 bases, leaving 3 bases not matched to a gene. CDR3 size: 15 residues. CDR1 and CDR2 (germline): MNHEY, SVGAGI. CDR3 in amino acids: CASSYFGQVTDTQYF. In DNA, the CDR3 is TGTGCCAGCAGTTACTTCGGACAGGTCACAGATACGCAGTATTTT.

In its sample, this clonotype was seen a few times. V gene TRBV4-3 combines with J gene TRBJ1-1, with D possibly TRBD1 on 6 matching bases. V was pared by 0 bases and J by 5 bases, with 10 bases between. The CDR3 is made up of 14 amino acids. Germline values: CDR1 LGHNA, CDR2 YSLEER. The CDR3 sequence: CASSQEGGSTEAFF. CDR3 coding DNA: TGCGCCAGCAGCCAAGAAGGGGGGAGTACTGAAGCTTTCTTT.

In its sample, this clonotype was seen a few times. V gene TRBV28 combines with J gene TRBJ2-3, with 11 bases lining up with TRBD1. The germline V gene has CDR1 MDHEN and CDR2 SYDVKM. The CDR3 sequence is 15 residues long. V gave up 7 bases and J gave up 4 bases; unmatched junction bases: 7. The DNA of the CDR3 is TGTGCCAGCATTGAGGGACAGGGGGTAGCAGATACGCAGTATTTT. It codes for CASIEGQGVADTQYF.

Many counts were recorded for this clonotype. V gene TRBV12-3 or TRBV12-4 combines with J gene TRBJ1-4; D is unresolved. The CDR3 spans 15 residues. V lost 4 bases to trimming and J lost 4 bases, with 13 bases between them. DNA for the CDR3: TGTGCCAGCAGTTCTTATTCGGACCATAATGAAAAACTGTTTTTT. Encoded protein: CASSSYSDHNEKLFF.

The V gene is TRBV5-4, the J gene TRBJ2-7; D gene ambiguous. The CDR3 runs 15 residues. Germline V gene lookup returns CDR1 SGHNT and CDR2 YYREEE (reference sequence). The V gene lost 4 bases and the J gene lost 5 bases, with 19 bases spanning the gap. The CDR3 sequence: CASSQHASELDEQYF. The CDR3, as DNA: TGTGCCAGCAGCCAACACGCATCGGAACTGGACGAGCAGTACTTC.

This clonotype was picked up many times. CDR3 in amino acids: CASSNSLAGGKETQYF. The CDR3 DNA reads TGTGCCAGCAGCAACTCACTAGCGGGGGGGAAAGAGACCCAGTACTTC. The rearrangement joins TRBV11-2 to TRBJ2-5, with 13 nucleotides matching TRBD2. The trim removed 5 bases at V and 3 bases at J, leaving 6 bases unmatched. The CDR3 loop spans 16 amino acids. Germline loops: CDR1 SGHAT, CDR2 FQNNGV.

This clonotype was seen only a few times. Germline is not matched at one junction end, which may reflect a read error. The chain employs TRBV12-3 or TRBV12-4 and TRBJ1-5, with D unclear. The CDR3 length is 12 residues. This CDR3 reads CATSYGDQPQHF. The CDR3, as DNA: TGTGCCACCAGTTATGGGGATCAGCCCCAGCATTTT.

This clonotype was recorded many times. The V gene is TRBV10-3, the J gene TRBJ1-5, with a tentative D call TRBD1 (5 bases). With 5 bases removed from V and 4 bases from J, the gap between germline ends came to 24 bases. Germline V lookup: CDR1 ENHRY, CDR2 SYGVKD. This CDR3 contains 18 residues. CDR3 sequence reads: CAISPVDFSGGVNQPQHF. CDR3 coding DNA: TGTGCCATCAGTCCAGTCGATTTCTCAGGAGGGGTAAATCAGCCCCAGCATTTT.

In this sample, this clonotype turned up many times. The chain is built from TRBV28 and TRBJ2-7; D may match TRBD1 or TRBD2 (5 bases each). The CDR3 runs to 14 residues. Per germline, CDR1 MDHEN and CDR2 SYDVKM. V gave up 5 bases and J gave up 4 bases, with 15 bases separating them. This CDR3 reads CASSTGRRTYEQYF. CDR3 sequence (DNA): TGTGCCAGCAGTACGGGACGCCGGACTTACGAGCAGTACTTC.

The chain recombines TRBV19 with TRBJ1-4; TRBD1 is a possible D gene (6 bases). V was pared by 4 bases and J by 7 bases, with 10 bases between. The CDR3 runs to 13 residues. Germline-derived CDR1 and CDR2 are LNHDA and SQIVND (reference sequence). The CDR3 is CASSTAGAEKLFF. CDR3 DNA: TGTGCCAGTAGTACCGCGGGGGCTGAAAAACTGTTTTTT.

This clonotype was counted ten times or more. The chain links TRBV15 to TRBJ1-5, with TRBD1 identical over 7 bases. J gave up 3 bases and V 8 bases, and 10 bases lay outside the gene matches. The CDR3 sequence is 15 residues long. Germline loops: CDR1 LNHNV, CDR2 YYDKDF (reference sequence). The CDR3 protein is CATERGTVNNQPQHF. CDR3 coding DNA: TGTGCCACCGAAAGAGGGACAGTTAACAATCAGCCCCAGCATTTT.

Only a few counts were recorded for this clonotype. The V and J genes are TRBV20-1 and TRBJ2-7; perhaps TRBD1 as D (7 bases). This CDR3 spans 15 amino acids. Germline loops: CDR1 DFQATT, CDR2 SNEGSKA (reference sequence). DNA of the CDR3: TGCAGGCTAATGCGGGGTTCCGGACAGGCCTACGAGCAGTACTTC. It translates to CRLMRGSGQAYEQYF.

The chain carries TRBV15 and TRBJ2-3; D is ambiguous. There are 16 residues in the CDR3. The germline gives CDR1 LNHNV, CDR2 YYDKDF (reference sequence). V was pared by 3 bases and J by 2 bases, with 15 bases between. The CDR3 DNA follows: TGTGCCACCAGCAGCGGTGCCAAGGGTTCCACAGATACGCAGTATTTT. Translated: CATSSGAKGSTDTQYF.

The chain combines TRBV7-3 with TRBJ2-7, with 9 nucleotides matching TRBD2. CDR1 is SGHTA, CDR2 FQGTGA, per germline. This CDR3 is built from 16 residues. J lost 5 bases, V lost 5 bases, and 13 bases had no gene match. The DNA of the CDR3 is TGTGCCAGCAGCCCCAGTGGTAGCGGGAGTACCCACGAGCAGTACTTC. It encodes CASSPSGSGSTHEQYF.

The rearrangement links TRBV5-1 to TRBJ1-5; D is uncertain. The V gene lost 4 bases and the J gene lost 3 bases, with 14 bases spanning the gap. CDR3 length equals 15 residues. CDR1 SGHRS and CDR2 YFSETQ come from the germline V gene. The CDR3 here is CASSPAGQLNQPQHF. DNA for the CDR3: TGCGCCAGCAGCCCTGCCGGGCAGCTCAATCAGCCCCAGCATTTT.

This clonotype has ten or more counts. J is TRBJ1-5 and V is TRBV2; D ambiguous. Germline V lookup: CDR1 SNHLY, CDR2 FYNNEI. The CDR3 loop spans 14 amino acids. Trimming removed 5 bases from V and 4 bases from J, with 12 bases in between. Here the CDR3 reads CASSPYPENQPQHF. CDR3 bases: TGTGCCAGCAGTCCGTATCCAGAGAATCAGCCCCAGCATTTT.

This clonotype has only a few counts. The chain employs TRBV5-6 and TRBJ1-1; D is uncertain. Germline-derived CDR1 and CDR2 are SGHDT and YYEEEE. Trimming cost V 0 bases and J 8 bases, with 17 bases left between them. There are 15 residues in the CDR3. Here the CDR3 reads CASSLAVVSLSEAFF. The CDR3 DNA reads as TGTGCCAGCAGCTTGGCCGTGGTGTCTCTGTCAGAAGCTTTCTTT.

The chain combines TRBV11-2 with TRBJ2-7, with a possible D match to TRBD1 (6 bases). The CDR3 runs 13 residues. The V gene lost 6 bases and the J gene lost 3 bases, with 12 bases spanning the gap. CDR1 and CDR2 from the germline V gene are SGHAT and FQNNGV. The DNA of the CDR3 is TGTGCCAGCAGACAAGAGGGGGTCTACGAGCAGTACTTC. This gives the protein CASRQEGVYEQYF.